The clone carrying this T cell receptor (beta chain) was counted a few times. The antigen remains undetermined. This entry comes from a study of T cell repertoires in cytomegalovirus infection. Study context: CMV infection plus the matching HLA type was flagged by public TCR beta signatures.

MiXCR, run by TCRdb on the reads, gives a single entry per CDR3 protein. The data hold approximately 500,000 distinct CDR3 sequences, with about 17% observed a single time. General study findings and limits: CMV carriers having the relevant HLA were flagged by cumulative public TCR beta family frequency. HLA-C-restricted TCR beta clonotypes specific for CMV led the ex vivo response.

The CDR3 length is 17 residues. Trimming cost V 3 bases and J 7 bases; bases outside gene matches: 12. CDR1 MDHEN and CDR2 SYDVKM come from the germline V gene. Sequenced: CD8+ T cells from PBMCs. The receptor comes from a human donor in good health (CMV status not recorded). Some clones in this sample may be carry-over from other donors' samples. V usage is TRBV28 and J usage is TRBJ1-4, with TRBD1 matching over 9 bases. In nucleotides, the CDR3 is TGTGCCAGCAGTTTTACGGGAAGGGACAGGGACGGTGAAAAACTGTTTTTT. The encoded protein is CASSFTGRDRDGEKLFF.